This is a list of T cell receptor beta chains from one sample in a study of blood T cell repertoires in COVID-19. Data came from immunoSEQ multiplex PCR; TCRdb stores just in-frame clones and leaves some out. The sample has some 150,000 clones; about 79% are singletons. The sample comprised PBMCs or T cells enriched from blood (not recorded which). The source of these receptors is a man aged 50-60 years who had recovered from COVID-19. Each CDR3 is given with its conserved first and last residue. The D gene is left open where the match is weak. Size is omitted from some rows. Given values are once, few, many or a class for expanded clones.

CDR3 protein: CASSRTSGAYNEQFF
CDR3 DNA: TGTGCCAGCAGCCGGACTAGCGGGGCCTACAATGAGCAGTTCTTC
J gene: TRBJ2-1
clone size: NA
D gene: TRBD2
V gene: TRBV11-3

CDR3 protein: CASSLVGGDYEQYF
CDR3 DNA: TGTGCCAGCAGCTTAGTAGGGGGGGACTACGAGCAGTACTTC
J gene: TRBJ2-7
clone size: NA
D gene: NA
V gene: TRBV11-2

CDR3 protein: CASSQGTGGYTF
CDR3 DNA: TGTGCCAGCAGTCAAGGGACGGGAGGCTACACCTTC
J gene: TRBJ1-2
clone size: once
D gene: NA
V gene: TRBV3-1/TRBV3-2

CDR3 protein: CASSLTSGPAYEQYF
CDR3 DNA: TGCGCCAGCAGCTTGACTAGCGGGCCCGCCTACGAGCAGTACTTC
J gene: TRBJ2-7
clone size: once
D gene: TRBD2
V gene: TRBV5-1

CDR3 protein: CASSVEKWRDGDEAYSNQPQHF
CDR3 DNA: TGTGCCAGCAGCGTAGAGAAGTGGCGCGACGGCGATGAGGCTTATAGCAATCAGCCCCAGCATTTT
J gene: TRBJ1-5
clone size: NA
D gene: NA
V gene: TRBV9

CDR3 protein: CASSLVGTGSGYTF
CDR3 DNA: TGTGCCAGCAGCTTAGTGGGGACAGGGAGCGGCTACACCTTC
J gene: TRBJ1-2
clone size: NA
D gene: TRBD1
V gene: TRBV7-9

CDR3 protein: CASSRTSGGITDTQYF
CDR3 DNA: TGTGCCAGCAGTCGGACTAGCGGGGGGATCACAGATACGCAGTATTTT
J gene: TRBJ2-3
clone size: NA
D gene: TRBD2
V gene: TRBV27

CDR3 protein: CASSLAGKYQETQYF
CDR3 DNA: TGTGCCAGCAGCCTAGCGGGCAAGTACCAAGAGACCCAGTACTTC
J gene: TRBJ2-5
clone size: NA
D gene: TRBD2
V gene: TRBV7-2

CDR3 protein: CASRNRDGYTF
CDR3 DNA: TGTGCCAGCAGAAACAGGGATGGCTACACCTTC
J gene: TRBJ1-2
clone size: NA
D gene: NA
V gene: TRBV2

CDR3 protein: CASSGQPINQPQHF
CDR3 DNA: TGCGCCAGCAGTGGACAGCCTATCAATCAGCCCCAGCATTTT
J gene: TRBJ1-5
clone size: NA
D gene: NA
V gene: TRBV10-2

CDR3 protein: CASSAGHSNQPQHF
CDR3 DNA: TGTGCCAGCAGTGCGGGACATAGCAATCAGCCCCAGCATTTT
J gene: TRBJ1-5
clone size: NA
D gene: NA
V gene: TRBV2

CDR3 protein: CASSEQGTGSYEQYF
CDR3 DNA: TGTGCCAGCAGTGAACAGGGGACGGGCTCCTACGAGCAGTACTTC
J gene: TRBJ2-7
clone size: NA
D gene: NA
V gene: TRBV6-1

CDR3 protein: CASRLGAGGPQHF
CDR3 DNA: TGTGCCAGCAGGTTAGGGGCCGGGGGGCCCCAGCATTTT
J gene: TRBJ1-5
clone size: many
D gene: NA
V gene: TRBV6-5

CDR3 protein: CASSRDRQDSPLHF
CDR3 DNA: TGTGCCAGTAGCCGGGACAGGCAGGATTCACCCCTCCACTTT
J gene: TRBJ1-6
clone size: NA
D gene: TRBD1
V gene: TRBV19

CDR3 protein: CASSQAGGRINQPQHF
CDR3 DNA: TGTGCCAGCAGCCAAGCGGGGGGACGGATCAATCAGCCCCAGCATTTT
J gene: TRBJ1-5
clone size: NA
D gene: NA
V gene: TRBV4-2

CDR3 protein: CSAGTGQAGNEQFF
CDR3 DNA: TGCAGCGCGGGGACAGGGCAGGCCGGCAATGAGCAGTTCTTC
J gene: TRBJ2-1
clone size: NA
D gene: TRBD1
V gene: TRBV29-1

CDR3 protein: CASSLAWGGTDTQYF
CDR3 DNA: TGCGCCAGCAGCTTGGCATGGGGGGGCACAGATACGCAGTATTTT
J gene: TRBJ2-3
clone size: once
D gene: NA
V gene: TRBV5-1

CDR3 protein: CASSQDPTGLGEKLFF
CDR3 DNA: TGCGCCAGCAGCCAAGACCCGACAGGGTTAGGGGAAAAACTGTTTTTT
J gene: TRBJ1-4
clone size: NA
D gene: TRBD1
V gene: TRBV4-3

CDR3 protein: CASRLGQGVGTEAFF
CDR3 DNA: TGTGCCAGCAGACTGGGACAGGGGGTAGGTACTGAAGCTTTCTTT
J gene: TRBJ1-1
clone size: NA
D gene: TRBD1
V gene: TRBV27

CDR3 protein: CASSEADRGNEKLFF
CDR3 DNA: TGTGCCAGCAGTGAAGCGGACAGGGGTAATGAAAAACTGTTTTTT
J gene: TRBJ1-4
clone size: NA
D gene: TRBD1
V gene: TRBV6-4

CDR3 protein: CASSLSGNEQFF
CDR3 DNA: TGTGCCAGCAGCCTTAGCGGGAATGAGCAGTTCTTC
J gene: TRBJ2-1
clone size: few
D gene: TRBD2
V gene: TRBV2

CDR3 protein: CASSLVAGQTYQETQYF
CDR3 DNA: TGTGCCAGCAGCTTAGTGGCGGGACAGACGTACCAAGAGACCCAGTACTTC
J gene: TRBJ2-5
clone size: NA
D gene: NA
V gene: TRBV7-2

CDR3 protein: CASSTRDRVQPQHF
CDR3 DNA: TGTGCCAGTAGTACCAGGGACAGGGTCCAGCCCCAGCATTTT
J gene: TRBJ1-5
clone size: NA
D gene: TRBD1
V gene: TRBV19

CDR3 protein: CASGLGQVGETQYF
CDR3 DNA: TGTGCTAGTGGTTTGGGTCAGGTGGGAGAGACCCAGTACTTC
J gene: TRBJ2-5
clone size: NA
D gene: NA
V gene: TRBV12-5

CDR3 protein: CASSQDGGTQYF
CDR3 DNA: TGCGCCAGCAGCCAAGATGGGGGGACGCAGTATTTT
J gene: TRBJ2-3
clone size: NA
D gene: NA
V gene: TRBV4-3

CDR3 protein: CASSPTTLAGGHNEQFF
CDR3 DNA: TGTGCCAGCAGCCCTACTACACTAGCGGGGGGCCACAATGAGCAGTTCTTC
J gene: TRBJ2-1
clone size: NA
D gene: TRBD2
V gene: TRBV7-9

CDR3 protein: CASSVGAIGDYEQYF
CDR3 DNA: TGTGCCAGCAGCGTAGGGGCAATCGGGGACTACGAGCAGTACTTC
J gene: TRBJ2-7
clone size: NA
D gene: NA
V gene: TRBV9

CDR3 protein: CSASASGSGEQYF
CDR3 DNA: TGCAGTGCTAGTGCTAGCGGGAGTGGCGAGCAGTACTTC
J gene: TRBJ2-7
clone size: many
D gene: TRBD2
V gene: TRBV20-1

CDR3 protein: CASSDDRGNNEKLFF
CDR3 DNA: TGTGCCAGCAGCGACGACAGGGGTAATAATGAAAAACTGTTTTTT
J gene: TRBJ1-4
clone size: NA
D gene: TRBD1
V gene: TRBV9

CDR3 protein: CASSYSGQVNQPQHF
CDR3 DNA: TGTGCCAGCAGTTACTCGGGACAAGTAAATCAGCCCCAGCATTTT
J gene: TRBJ1-5
clone size: NA
D gene: NA
V gene: TRBV6-5

CDR3 protein: CASRPIRAGPNTGELFF
CDR3 DNA: TGTGCCAGCAGACCGATTAGGGCGGGGCCGAACACCGGGGAGCTGTTTTTT
J gene: TRBJ2-2
clone size: NA
D gene: NA
V gene: TRBV5-4

CDR3 protein: CASSQMVGNKNIQYF
CDR3 DNA: TGTGCCAGCAGCCAAATGGTGGGCAACAAAAACATTCAGTACTTC
J gene: TRBJ2-4
clone size: NA
D gene: NA
V gene: TRBV7-3

CDR3 protein: CASSLVSGGNNEQFF
CDR3 DNA: TGTGCCAGCAGCTTAGTAAGCGGGGGCAACAATGAGCAGTTCTTC
J gene: TRBJ2-1
clone size: NA
D gene: TRBD2
V gene: TRBV7-4

CDR3 protein: CASSIFGDSPLHF
CDR3 DNA: TGTGCCAGTAGTATATTCGGGGATTCACCCCTCCACTTT
J gene: TRBJ1-6
clone size: NA
D gene: NA
V gene: TRBV19

CDR3 protein: CASSLATTVATNEKLFF
CDR3 DNA: TGTGCCAGCAGCTTAGCCACCACAGTTGCAACTAATGAAAAACTGTTTTTT
J gene: TRBJ1-4
clone size: NA
D gene: NA
V gene: TRBV7-8

CDR3 protein: CASSRTLDTIYF
CDR3 DNA: TGTGCCAGCTCACGGACATTAGACACCATATATTTT
J gene: TRBJ1-3
clone size: NA
D gene: NA
V gene: TRBV18

CDR3 protein: CASSRTGANTDTQYF
CDR3 DNA: TGTGCCAGCAGCCGGACTGGAGCTAACACAGATACGCAGTATTTT
J gene: TRBJ2-3
clone size: NA
D gene: NA
V gene: TRBV7-2

CDR3 protein: CASSRTSGGRGEQFF
CDR3 DNA: TGTGCCAGCAGCAGGACTAGCGGGGGCCGGGGTGAGCAGTTCTTC
J gene: TRBJ2-1
clone size: NA
D gene: TRBD2
V gene: TRBV7-8

CDR3 protein: CAWSVGGLAGFIEQFF
CDR3 DNA: TGTGCCTGGAGTGTTGGCGGGCTAGCGGGATTTATTGAGCAGTTCTTC
J gene: TRBJ2-1
clone size: NA
D gene: TRBD2
V gene: TRBV30

CDR3 protein: CATSGTGYERQGLREQYF
CDR3 DNA: TGTGCCACCAGCGGGACTGGCTACGAAAGACAGGGTCTACGAGAGCAGTACTTC
J gene: TRBJ2-7
clone size: NA
D gene: NA
V gene: TRBV15

CDR3 protein: CASSLGRDYGYTF
CDR3 DNA: TGTGCCAGCAGTTTAGGCAGGGACTATGGCTACACCTTC
J gene: TRBJ1-2
clone size: NA
D gene: NA
V gene: TRBV28

CDR3 protein: CASSLVQSYEQYF
CDR3 DNA: TGCGCCAGCAGCTTGGTACAGAGCTACGAGCAGTACTTC
J gene: TRBJ2-7
clone size: NA
D gene: NA
V gene: TRBV5-1

CDR3 protein: CASSAGEGTEAFF
CDR3 DNA: TGTGCCAGCAGTGCTGGGGAGGGAACTGAAGCTTTCTTT
J gene: TRBJ1-1
clone size: NA
D gene: NA
V gene: TRBV6-4

CDR3 protein: CASSAWGVGATEAFF
CDR3 DNA: TGTGCCAGCAGCGCCTGGGGGGTCGGGGCCACTGAAGCTTTCTTT
J gene: TRBJ1-1
clone size: NA
D gene: NA
V gene: TRBV27

CDR3 protein: CASSARTGGYGYTF
CDR3 DNA: TGTGCCAGCAGCGCCCGGACAGGGGGCTATGGCTACACCTTC
J gene: TRBJ1-2
clone size: few
D gene: TRBD1
V gene: TRBV7-2

CDR3 protein: CASSLTGVGQPQHF
CDR3 DNA: TGTGCCAGCAGCCTCACAGGGGTAGGCCAGCCCCAGCATTTT
J gene: TRBJ1-5
clone size: NA
D gene: TRBD1
V gene: TRBV9

CDR3 protein: CASSVAGGHTQYF
CDR3 DNA: TGTGCCAGCAGCGTAGCGGGTGGTCATACGCAGTATTTT
J gene: TRBJ2-3
clone size: NA
D gene: NA
V gene: TRBV9

CDR3 protein: CAWRDNGQGRAFF
CDR3 DNA: TGTGCCTGGAGGGATAACGGACAGGGTCGAGCTTTCTTT
J gene: TRBJ1-1
clone size: once
D gene: TRBD1
V gene: TRBV30

CDR3 protein: CASSQGGGGETQYF
CDR3 DNA: TGTGCCAGCAGCCAAGGCGGGGGGGGTGAGACCCAGTACTTC
J gene: TRBJ2-5
clone size: NA
D gene: TRBD2
V gene: TRBV3-1/TRBV3-2

CDR3 protein: CAISVGVEEAFF
CDR3 DNA: TGTGCCATCAGTGTAGGGGTCGAAGAAGCTTTCTTT
J gene: TRBJ1-1
clone size: NA
D gene: NA
V gene: TRBV10-3

CDR3 protein: CASSLSGDQPQHF
CDR3 DNA: TGTGCCAGCAGCTTATCAGGGGATCAGCCCCAGCATTTT
J gene: TRBJ1-5
clone size: NA
D gene: NA
V gene: TRBV7-3

CDR3 protein: CASSFGTHGGGHQPQHF
CDR3 DNA: TGTGCCAGCAGTTTCGGGACACATGGAGGGGGCCATCAGCCCCAGCATTTT
J gene: TRBJ1-5
clone size: NA
D gene: TRBD1
V gene: TRBV28

CDR3 protein: CASQGLDSNQPQHF
CDR3 DNA: TGTGCCAGCCAGGGTCTCGACAGCAATCAGCCCCAGCATTTT
J gene: TRBJ1-5
clone size: NA
D gene: NA
V gene: TRBV2

CDR3 protein: CASWGTGRRTEAFF
CDR3 DNA: TGTGCCAGTTGGGGGACAGGGAGGAGGACTGAAGCTTTCTTT
J gene: TRBJ1-1
clone size: NA
D gene: TRBD1
V gene: TRBV19

CDR3 protein: CASSSLAGVSYEQYF
CDR3 DNA: TGTGCCAGCAGTTCGTTGGCGGGGGTCTCCTACGAGCAGTACTTC
J gene: TRBJ2-7
clone size: NA
D gene: TRBD2
V gene: TRBV25-1

CDR3 protein: CASMIGGWGEQYF
CDR3 DNA: TGTGCCAGCATGATCGGGGGGTGGGGCGAGCAGTACTTC
J gene: TRBJ2-7
clone size: NA
D gene: TRBD2
V gene: TRBV6-5

CDR3 protein: CASSPNERGFLDTQYF
CDR3 DNA: TGTGCCAGTAGTCCAAACGAGCGGGGGTTTTTAGATACGCAGTATTTT
J gene: TRBJ2-3
clone size: NA
D gene: TRBD2
V gene: TRBV19

CDR3 protein: CSHNRGTEAFF
CDR3 DNA: TGCAGTCATAACCGAGGTACTGAAGCTTTCTTT
J gene: TRBJ1-1
clone size: many
D gene: NA
V gene: TRBV29-1

CDR3 protein: CASSDSGTGGYGYTF
CDR3 DNA: TGTGCCAGCAGTGATTCCGGGACAGGGGGGTATGGCTACACCTTC
J gene: TRBJ1-2
clone size: NA
D gene: TRBD1
V gene: TRBV6-4

CDR3 protein: CASSKPEKGGEQYF
CDR3 DNA: TGTGCCAGCAGCAAACCTGAGAAAGGGGGCGAGCAGTACTTC
J gene: TRBJ2-7
clone size: NA
D gene: NA
V gene: TRBV21-1